One sample yielded the 20 T cell receptor beta chains listed below, sequenced in a study of a mutant IDH1 vaccine in newly diagnosed glioma. No antigens are known for them. Some clones are missing from TCRdb's copy, which holds only in-frame ones; the method was immunoSEQ multiplex PCR. This sample has approximately 31,000 clones, with approximately 80% found just once. Sample time point: week 35, safety follow-up. Doses of 300 ug of mutant IDH1 20-mer peptide were given with topical imiquimod. Sequenced here: PBMCs, sampled from a glioma patient whose treatment included an IDH1 peptide vaccine. Source of these receptors: a woman aged 18-30 years with glioma.

J is TRBJ1-5 and V is TRBV6-1, with a possible D match to TRBD1 (5 bases). V lost 6 bases and J lost 7, with 13 bases in between. The CDR3 is made up of 13 amino acids. Looked up from germline, CDR1 is MNHNS and CDR2 is SASEGT. CDR3 DNA: TGTGCCAGCAGCAGGGAACTGAGGCAGCCCCAGCATTTT. This codes for CASSRELRQPQHF.

This chain connects TRBV29-1 to TRBJ1-2; D is undetermined. Germline loops: CDR1 SQVTM, CDR2 ANQGSEA. Trimming cost V 6 bases and J 8 bases, with 19 bases left between them. The CDR3 length is 13 residues. CDR3 coding DNA: TGCAGCGTCGAGGAAGGCAGGCGAAGCGGCTACACCTTC. It codes for CSVEEGRRSGYTF.

The CDR3 region is CASSRTASGANVLTF. The DNA of the CDR3 is TGTGCCAGCAGTCGGACAGCCTCTGGGGCCAACGTCCTGACTTTC. V is TRBV6-4 and J is TRBJ2-6, with TRBD1 as a possible D gene (6 bases). The V gene's germline CDR1 is MRHNA and CDR2 SNTAGT. V was pared by 5 bases and J by 0 bases, with 8 bases between. There are 15 residues in the CDR3.

The CDR3: CASGGGQVYF. DNA of the CDR3: TGTGCCAGTGGGGGCGGGCAGGTCTACTTC. The rearrangement links TRBV11-2 to TRBJ2-7, with a weak D call TRBD1 (6 bases). Germline-derived CDR1 and CDR2 are SGHAT and FQNNGV. V was shortened by 9 bases and J by 13 bases, with 16 bases between the two germline ends. There are 10 residues in the CDR3. Full variable domain (remainder filled in from reference TRBV11-2 and TRBJ2-7): EAGVAQSPRYKIIEKRQSVAFWCNPISGHATLYWYQQILGQGPKLLIQFQNNGVVDDSQLPKDRFSAERLKGVDSTLKIQPAKLEDSAVYLCASGGGQVYFGPGTRLTVT.

The chain links TRBV11-2 to TRBJ2-7; D is ambiguous. V lost 0 bases and J lost 3, with 9 bases in between. The CDR3 sequence is 14 residues long. Germline V gene sequence: CDR1 SGHAT, CDR2 FQNNGV. The CDR3 DNA reads as TGTGCCAGCAGCTTAGAGGCAGGAAGCTACGAGCAGTACTTC. This codes for CASSLEAGSYEQYF.

This chain links TRBV27 with TRBJ1-1; 7 positions agree with TRBD1. The CDR3 is 19 amino acids. From germline, CDR1 is MNHEY and CDR2 SMNVEV (reference sequence). Trimming removed 6 bases from V and 7 bases from J; junction bases left unmatched: 26. The CDR3 nucleotides are TGTGCCAGCAGCCGGATGAGCGGAACGACAGGGCCACGATCGGGTGAAGCTTTCTTT. Protein product: CASSRMSGTTGPRSGEAFF.

This clone is termed medium-sized. This chain connects TRBV30 to TRBJ1-2; unclear D gene. The CDR3 contains 12 residues. Trimming shortened V by 5 bases and J by 8 bases, and 15 bases separated the two germline ends. Germline assignment: CDR1 GTSNPN and CDR2 SVGIG (reference sequence). CDR3 sequence: CAWATDTGGYTF. The DNA of the CDR3 is TGTGCCTGGGCTACAGACACGGGCGGCTACACCTTC. Combining the CDR3 with reference TRBV30 and TRBJ1-2 gives the whole variable domain SQTIHQWPATLVQPVGSPLSLECTVEGTSNPNLYWYRQAAGRGLQLLFYSVGIGQISSEVPQNLSASRPQDRQFILSSKKLLLSDSGFYLCAWATDTGGYTFGSGTRLTVV.

The V call is TRBV5-4, the J call TRBJ2-7, with D hard to call. Trimming pared 2 bases from V and 4 bases from J, leaving 10 bases between. Germline V gene lookup returns CDR1 SGHNT and CDR2 YYREEE (reference sequence). The CDR3 length is 13 residues. In nucleotides, the CDR3 is TGTGCCAGCAGCTTAGAATTTGGGTACGAGCAGTACTTC. Amino acids: CASSLEFGYEQYF. Looking up the rest from reference TRBV5-4 and TRBJ2-7 gives the full variable domain: ETGVTQSPTHLIKTRGQQVTLRCSSQSGHNTVSWYQQALGQGPQFIFQYYREEENGRGNFPPRFSGLQFPNYSSELNVNALELDDSALYLCASSLEFGYEQYFGPGTRLTVT.

V and J are TRBV11-2 and TRBJ1-1; no clear D. The CDR3 loop spans 15 amino acids. The V end lost 1 base, the J end lost 1 base, and 10 bases lay between the germline ends. Germline-derived CDR1 and CDR2 are SGHAT and FQNNGV. The CDR3 DNA reads TGTGCCAGCAGCTTAGCCCCCAGGACGAACACTGAAGCTTTCTTT. Translating gives CASSLAPRTNTEAFF.

V usage is TRBV19 and J usage is TRBJ2-3; maybe TRBD2 (5 bases). The CDR3 has 14 amino acids. Trimming stripped 5 bases from V and 3 bases from J, with 12 bases between. Germline V gives CDR1 LNHDA, CDR2 SQIVND (reference sequence). The CDR3 region is CASSARTGTDTQYF. CDR3 DNA sequence: TGTGCCAGTAGTGCCCGGACTGGAACAGATACGCAGTATTTT.

The V and J genes are TRBV4-3 and TRBJ2-3; D may be TRBD1 (6 bases). Per germline, CDR1 LGHNA and CDR2 YSLEER. CDR3 length equals 16 residues. V dropped 0 bases and J dropped 6 bases, with 16 bases sitting between them. DNA of the CDR3: TGCGCCAGCAGCCAAGAAGACCTAGACAGGTGGGATACGCAGTATTTT. Translation gives CASSQEDLDRWDTQYF.

The genes are TRBV5-5 and TRBJ1-1; D gene ambiguous. Germline-derived CDR1 and CDR2 are SGHKS and YYEKEE (reference sequence). This CDR3 region has 14 residues. Trimming left V 4 bases short and J 1 base short, with 11 bases between. The CDR3 loop reads CASSESTPNTEAFF. CDR3 DNA sequence: TGTGCCAGCAGCGAATCGACACCGAACACTGAAGCTTTCTTT.

This clone was seen only once. The chain employs TRBV7-2 and TRBJ1-4; D is undetermined. The CDR3 runs 17 residues. Trimming took off 2 bases at V and 2 bases at J, with 15 bases between the two ends. From germline, CDR1 is SGHTA and CDR2 FQGNSA. The CDR3 loop is CASSLRAGSPTNEKLFF. Here the CDR3 DNA reads TGTGCCAGCAGCTTAAGAGCGGGGTCCCCTACTAATGAAAAACTGTTTTTT.

The chain is built from TRBV5-6 and TRBJ2-7, with D hard to call. Trimming left V 5 bases short and J 0 bases short, with 9 bases between. Germline lookup yields CDR1 SGHDT and CDR2 YYEEEE. This CDR3 contains 13 residues. As DNA, the CDR3 is TGTGCCAGCAGGAAGTTTAGCTCCTACGAGCAGTACTTC. This translates into CASRKFSSYEQYF.

The CDR3 sequence is CASSSDHTEAFF. The CDR3 DNA is TGTGCCAGCAGCTCGGACCACACTGAAGCTTTCTTT. The chain carries TRBV7-9 and TRBJ1-1; D not resolved. V dropped 4 bases and J dropped 3 bases, with 6 bases sitting between them. Germline CDR1 reads SEHNR; CDR2 reads FQNEAQ (reference sequence). The CDR3 covers 12 residues. The complete variable domain, with remaining parts taken from reference TRBV7-9 and TRBJ1-1, reads DTGVSQNPRHKITKRGQNVTFRCDPISEHNRLYWYRQTLGQGPEFLTYFQNEAQLEKSRLLSDRFSAERPKGSFSTLEIQRTEQGDSAMYLCASSSDHTEAFFGQGTRLTVV.

The chain couples TRBV2 to TRBJ2-1, with 9 bases that match TRBD2. The germline gives CDR1 SNHLY, CDR2 FYNNEI. V lost 9 bases to trimming and J lost 8 bases; unmatched junction nucleotides: 11. The length of the CDR3 is 14 residues. DNA for the CDR3: TGTGCCAGGGGAGCGGGGGGACCCTTCTATGAGCAGTTCTTC. It encodes CARGAGGPFYEQFF.

By share, this clone ranks as large. J is TRBJ2-3 and V is TRBV11-3, with 10 bases identical to TRBD1. The germline gives CDR1 SGHNT, CDR2 YENEEA. V gave up 5 bases and J gave up 4 bases; unmatched junction bases: 9. The CDR3 is 16 amino acids. CDR3 in amino acids: CASSPTVGTGADTQYF. In DNA form, the CDR3 reads TGTGCCAGCAGCCCGACGGTCGGGACAGGGGCAGATACGCAGTATTTT.

The V and J genes are TRBV29-1 and TRBJ2-5, with TRBD1 as a possible D gene (6 bases). The DNA matches TRBJ2-7 better at its end, which makes the J call doubtful. In germline, CDR1 is SQVTM, CDR2 ANQGSEA. The CDR3 covers 12 residues. The CDR3 DNA sequence: TGCAGCGTTGTAACAGGGTCCTACGAGCAGTACTTC. It codes for CSVVTGSYEQYF.

The chain is built from TRBV10-3 and TRBJ2-5; 12 positions match TRBD2. The ends lost 10 bases at V and 0 bases at J; junction bases unmatched: 12. CDR3 length: 17 residues. From germline, CDR1 is ENHRY and CDR2 SYGVKD. CDR3 in amino acids: CASSSGLAGEYQETQYF. The CDR3 DNA reads as TGTGCCAGCTCTTCGGGACTAGCGGGCGAGTACCAAGAGACCCAGTACTTC.

The gene calls are TRBV7-9 and TRBJ2-3; possible D gene TRBD1, 5 bases. V lost 3 bases to trimming and J lost 1 base, with 8 bases between them. The length of the CDR3 is 14 residues. CDR1 is SEHNR and CDR2 is FQNEAQ in the germline V gene (reference sequence). The CDR3 bases are TGTGCCAGCAGCTTTTTAGGGGGCACAGATACGCAGTATTTT. This encodes CASSFLGGTDTQYF.